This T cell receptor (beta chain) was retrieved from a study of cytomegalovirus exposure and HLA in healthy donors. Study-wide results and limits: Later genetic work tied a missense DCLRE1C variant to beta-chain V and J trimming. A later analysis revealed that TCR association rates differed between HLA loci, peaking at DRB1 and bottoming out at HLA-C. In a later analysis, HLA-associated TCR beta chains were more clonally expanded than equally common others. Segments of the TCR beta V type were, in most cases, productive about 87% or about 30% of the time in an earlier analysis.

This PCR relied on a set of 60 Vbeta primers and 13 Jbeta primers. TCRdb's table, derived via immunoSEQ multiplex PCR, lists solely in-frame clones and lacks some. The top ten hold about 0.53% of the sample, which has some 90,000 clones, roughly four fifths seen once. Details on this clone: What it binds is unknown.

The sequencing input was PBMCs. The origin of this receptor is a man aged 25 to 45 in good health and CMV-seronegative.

The CDR3 loop is CASKWGRNTEAFF. CDR3 DNA: TGTGCCAGTAAATGGGGCCGGAACACTGAAGCTTTCTTT. The J gene is TRBJ1-1, the V gene TRBV19; D is possibly TRBD1 (5 bases). Germline values: CDR1 LNHDA, CDR2 SQIVND (reference sequence). This CDR3 is 13 amino acids long. Trimming removed 7 bases at V and 1 base at J, with 10 bases between.